This is a list of T cell receptor beta chains from one sample in a study of cytomegalovirus exposure and HLA in healthy donors. The method was immunoSEQ multiplex PCR; TCRdb's version includes in-frame clones alone and lacks a portion of them. The sample contains more than 250,000 clones, 80% to 90% of which appear only once. Sequenced input: PBMCs. The receptors come from a woman aged 18-35 years in good health and CMV-seronegative. The CDR3 runs from the conserved cysteine through the conserved F or W. D genes are given only for firm matches. Rows may omit the clone size; those that give it use once, few, many or a size class.

j_call v_call clone_size d_call cdr3_nt cdr3_aa
TRBJ1-2 TRBV6-1 . . TGTGCCAGCAGTCCTCCGGCTAACTATGGCTACACCTTC CASSPPANYGYTF
TRBJ1-5 TRBV27 . . TGTGCCAGCAGTTTAGGGCAGCTCAATCAGCCCCAGCATTTT CASSLGQLNQPQHF
TRBJ2-1 TRBV9 . TRBD2 TGTGCCAGCAGCGTAGTTGCGGGAGTGACCTACAATGAGCAGTTCTTC CASSVVAGVTYNEQFF
TRBJ1-2 TRBV2 . TRBD1 TGTGCCAGCAGTGAAAGGGGACAGGGTACTAATGGCTACACCTTC CASSERGQGTNGYTF
TRBJ1-1 TRBV7-9 . TRBD1 TGTGCCAGCAGAGGCAAAGACAGGGTTGGCCTTGAAGCTTTCTTT CASRGKDRVGLEAFF
TRBJ1-2 TRBV7-8 once . TGTGCCAGCAGCTTGAGGCGGGTCAGTGGAGATGGCTACACCTTC CASSLRRVSGDGYTF
TRBJ2-7 TRBV6-6 . TRBD2 TGTGCCAGCAGTTCAACTAGCGGGATCTACGAGCAGTACTTC CASSSTSGIYEQYF
TRBJ2-1 TRBV6-1 once TRBD2 TGTGCCAGCAGGAAAGGGCTAGCGGGAAGGGAGGAGCAGTTCTTC CASRKGLAGREEQFF
TRBJ1-2 TRBV9 . . TGTGCCAGCAGCACCCGGGACATCAGAAACTATGGCTACACCTTC CASSTRDIRNYGYTF
TRBJ2-7 TRBV28 . TRBD2 TGTGCCAGCAGTCGCCTAGCGGGACCATACGAGCAGTACTTC CASSRLAGPYEQYF
TRBJ1-3 TRBV7-2 . TRBD1 TGTGCCAGCAGCAAGGGACAGGGGACAGTAGGAAACACCATATATTTT CASSKGQGTVGNTIYF
TRBJ2-7 TRBV4-1 . TRBD2 TGCGCCAGCAGCCAAGATGCGGCGGGAGGCGCCTACGAGCAGTACTTC CASSQDAAGGAYEQYF
TRBJ1-5 TRBV5-6 . TRBD1 TGTGCCAGCAGCGGACCGGGACAGGGGTACAATCAGCCCCAGCATTTT CASSGPGQGYNQPQHF
TRBJ1-1 TRBV4-1 . . TGCGCCAGCAGCACCTTAGGGGACACTGAAGCTTTCTTT CASSTLGDTEAFF
TRBJ2-2 TRBV9 . TRBD2 TGTGCCAGCAATGCGGCGGGAGGGGCCGGGGAGCTGTTTTTT CASNAAGGAGELFF
TRBJ1-2 TRBV6-5 . . TGTGCCAGCAGTACCAGGGGTCACTATGGCTACACCTTC CASSTRGHYGYTF
TRBJ1-2 TRBV9 . TRBD1 TGTGCCAGCAGCGCCTCCCCACAGGGGGGCTATGGCTACACCTTC CASSASPQGGYGYTF
TRBJ1-2 TRBV7-9 . . TGTGCCAGCAGCTTTCGTGACTCCTCAGTGGGCTACACCTTC CASSFRDSSVGYTF
TRBJ1-4 TRBV7-8 . TRBD1 TGTGCCAGCAGCTACTACAGGGGAACTAATGAAAAACTGTTTTTT CASSYYRGTNEKLFF
TRBJ1-4 TRBV4-1 . . TGCGCCAGCAGCCAAGCCCCGACAGGTTCTAATGAAAAACTGTTTTTT CASSQAPTGSNEKLFF
TRBJ2-1 TRBV2 . TRBD2 TGTGCCAGCAGTGACGGACTAGCGGCCTACAATGAGCAGTTCTTC CASSDGLAAYNEQFF
TRBJ1-2 TRBV9 . . TGTGCCAGCAGCCTTAGCCGCTATGGCTACACCTTC CASSLSRYGYTF
TRBJ2-1 TRBV9 . . TGTGCCAGCACCCCCGGGACAAACGACTACAATGAGCAGTTCTTC CASTPGTNDYNEQFF
TRBJ2-1 TRBV6-5 . TRBD2 TGTGCCAGCAGTTACGCGGCGGGAGAATACAATGAGCAGTTCTTC CASSYAAGEYNEQFF
TRBJ2-1 TRBV4-2 once TRBD2 TGTGCCAGCAGCCAAGTGGGAGGACTAGCGGGAGAATCCTACAATGAGCAGTTCTTC CASSQVGGLAGESYNEQFF